A selection of T cell receptor beta chains follows, all from one sample in a study of siplizumab effects on memory and regulatory T cells. Produced via immunoSEQ multiplex PCR; TCRdb's table is partial and in-frame only. This sample yields some 46,000 clones, of which approximately 93% are seen a single time; approximately 17% belongs to the top ten. The sequenced sample was CD8+ T cells sorted from blood. These receptor sequences come from a human donor in good health. Both conserved end residues are trimmed from each CDR3.

J gene: TRBJ2-5; V gene: TRBV5-1; CDR3 protein: ASSSTSGRFIVETQY
J gene: TRBJ2-1; V gene: TRBV5-4; CDR3 protein: ASSFRRPSGHYNEQF
J gene: TRBJ2-3; V gene: TRBV29-1; CDR3 protein: SVENLGTQY
J gene: TRBJ2-1; V gene: TRBV9; CDR3 protein: ASTLGGGARNEQF
J gene: TRBJ1-6; V gene: TRBV7-9; CDR3 protein: ASSLVAGVNSPLH
J gene: TRBJ2-7; V gene: TRBV27; CDR3 protein: ASSWTGESSYEQY
J gene: TRBJ2-1; V gene: TRBV7-9; CDR3 protein: ASSPLDRDEQF
J gene: TRBJ2-1; V gene: TRBV7-9; CDR3 protein: ASSLQESGSNEQF
J gene: TRBJ2-7; V gene: TRBV27; CDR3 protein: ASSFNKASGSYEQY
J gene: TRBJ2-1; V gene: TRBV5-3; CDR3 protein: ARSLGHIHEQF
J gene: TRBJ2-7; V gene: TRBV2; CDR3 protein: ASSEKVAGEFYEQY
J gene: TRBJ2-7; V gene: TRBV6-1; CDR3 protein: ASSERGKTYEQY
J gene: TRBJ2-2; V gene: TRBV19; CDR3 protein: ASSLSSGTGELF
J gene: TRBJ2-1; V gene: TRBV28; CDR3 protein: ASSQGIGYNEQF
J gene: TRBJ2-2; V gene: TRBV27; CDR3 protein: ASRGGELF
J gene: TRBJ1-3; V gene: TRBV5-8; CDR3 protein: ASSSDIGNTIY
J gene: TRBJ2-3; V gene: TRBV13; CDR3 protein: ASSAEVDLAGGRDTQY
J gene: TRBJ2-1; V gene: TRBV7-8; CDR3 protein: ASSQGTGLGDEQF
J gene: TRBJ2-7; V gene: TRBV7-2; CDR3 protein: ASSLAGPSYEQY
J gene: TRBJ2-7; V gene: TRBV10-3; CDR3 protein: AISGRDEQY
J gene: TRBJ2-1; V gene: TRBV19; CDR3 protein: ASTTSGSYNEQF
J gene: TRBJ2-1; V gene: TRBV29-1; CDR3 protein: SVAPGVSYNEQF
J gene: TRBJ2-3; V gene: TRBV28; CDR3 protein: ASSLESRRGSADTQY
J gene: TRBJ1-5; V gene: TRBV7-2; CDR3 protein: ASSHGTGVEPQH
J gene: TRBJ1-3; V gene: TRBV2; CDR3 protein: ASLGAGNTIY
J gene: TRBJ2-1; V gene: TRBV28; CDR3 protein: ASLFGTEQF
J gene: TRBJ1-1; V gene: TRBV7-9; CDR3 protein: ASSLGRQMNTEAF
J gene: TRBJ2-1; V gene: TRBV4-2; CDR3 protein: ASSQMEGKAPGHNEQF
J gene: TRBJ2-7; V gene: TRBV7-6; CDR3 protein: ASSFRPLATNEQY
J gene: TRBJ1-4; V gene: TRBV5-1; CDR3 protein: ASSLAFGGSNEKLF
J gene: TRBJ2-7; V gene: TRBV19; CDR3 protein: ASSILVSYEQY
J gene: TRBJ2-1; V gene: TRBV27; CDR3 protein: ASSTSGSSYNEQF
J gene: TRBJ2-7; V gene: TRBV2; CDR3 protein: ASSGGIGGRSYEQY
J gene: TRBJ1-2; V gene: TRBV4-1; CDR3 protein: ASSQGADRGYGYT
J gene: TRBJ1-1; V gene: TRBV4-1; CDR3 protein: ASSQDGVNTEAF
J gene: TRBJ2-3; V gene: TRBV28; CDR3 protein: ASSLFSGSDTDTQY
J gene: TRBJ2-2; V gene: TRBV21-1; CDR3 protein: ASSKAQASGTDTGELF
J gene: TRBJ2-1; V gene: TRBV7-3; CDR3 protein: ASSLGHLNEQF
J gene: TRBJ2-7; V gene: TRBV27; CDR3 protein: ASKVLLSSYEQY
J gene: TRBJ2-1; V gene: TRBV4-1; CDR3 protein: ASSQSNYYNEQF
J gene: TRBJ2-3; V gene: TRBV7-6; CDR3 protein: ASSLAGESDTQY
J gene: TRBJ1-5; V gene: TRBV16; CDR3 protein: ASSQSIQAVNQPQH
J gene: TRBJ1-2; V gene: TRBV9; CDR3 protein: ASSASRSETNYGYT
J gene: TRBJ2-1; V gene: TRBV6-7; CDR3 protein: ASSYSTCWGPYNEQF
J gene: TRBJ2-7; V gene: TRBV4-1; CDR3 protein: ASSQGAPSGRIPNEQY
J gene: TRBJ2-3; V gene: TRBV9; CDR3 protein: ASSALWEWNTDTQY
J gene: TRBJ2-3; V gene: TRBV28; CDR3 protein: ASSLSGRVTDTQY
J gene: TRBJ2-1; V gene: TRBV11-1; CDR3 protein: ASSQTGSSSYNEQF
J gene: TRBJ2-7; V gene: TRBV19; CDR3 protein: ASMSGGYEQY
J gene: TRBJ2-7; V gene: TRBV19; CDR3 protein: ASSIFLSASYEQY
J gene: TRBJ2-3; V gene: TRBV19; CDR3 protein: ASKPGDTDTQY
J gene: TRBJ2-1; V gene: TRBV27; CDR3 protein: ASSWDSSSYNEQF
J gene: TRBJ2-2; V gene: TRBV7-9; CDR3 protein: ASSLAGPDNTGELF